The clone carrying this T cell receptor beta chain occurred many times. Time point described: after trial treatment. Treatment noted: LDRT plus nivolumab, ipilimumab, low-dose cyclophosphamide and aspirin (RACIN trial). Germline CDR1 and CDR2: ENHRY and SYGVKD. J lost 2 bases, V lost 11 bases, and 6 bases had no gene match. The CDR3 has 14 residues. This sample was taken from a study of low-dose radiotherapy and immunotherapy resistance in tumors. Study background: One day prior to radiation and immunotherapy, intravenous cyclophosphamide at 200 mg/m2 was given, repeated every two weeks.

Primers used for first-strand cDNA, a TRAV- and TRBV-specific set, covered both alpha and beta chains. With a constant-region primer and a V-primer adapter, TCRs were subjected to 20 PCR cycles of amplification. A single record per CDR3 protein comes from TCRdb applying MiXCR to the reads. The sample lists about 39,000 distinct CDR3 sequences, around 21% seen once, with 9.2% in the top ten. The sequenced sample was PBMCs, obtained after low-dose radiotherapy plus immunotherapy. The sequence came from a female donor with ovarian cancer. The chain joins TRBV10-3 to TRBJ2-1; 10 nucleotides match TRBD2. For the CDR3, the DNA is TGTGCCCCAGGAGGGACTAGCGCCTACAATGAGCAGTTCTTC. Its translation is CAPGGTSAYNEQFF.